The rows below give T cell receptor beta chains drawn from one sample of a study of blood T cells in healthy people across ages. TCRdb redid the calling of the 5' RACE reads with MiXCR, one entry per CDR3 protein. The sample includes 1.5 million to 2 million distinct CDR3 sequences, 28% of them seen just once. Material for sequencing was blood. The source is a young woman in good health. Both conserved end residues are part of each CDR3. The order of the fields is clone size, J gene, V gene, D gene, CDR3 DNA, CDR3 protein. A D gene is named only where the DNA matches it firmly. The size field is filled for only some rows; it gives once, few, many or a size class.

>many|TRBJ2-7|TRBV9|-
TGTGCCAGCAGCGTAGGGTCCGGTACGAGAGCCTACGAGCAGTACTTC
CASSVGSGTRAYEQYF
>many|TRBJ2-1|TRBV20-1|TRBD2
TGCAGTGCTAGATCCCTAGCGGGGGACAACAATGAGCAGTTCTTC
CSARSLAGDNNEQFF
>-|TRBJ2-6|TRBV6-6|-
TGTGCCTGCAGTTTATCAGGGGCCAACGTCCCGACTTTC
CACSLSGANVPTF
>-|TRBJ2-3|TRBV20-1|TRBD2
TGCAGTGCCGAGCCGCTAGCGGGAGGCACAGATACGCAGTATTTT
CSAEPLAGGTDTQYF
>-|TRBJ1-2|TRBV20-1|-
TGCAGTGCTAGAGATGGGAGGGGCAGCTATGGCTACACCTTC
CSARDGRGSYGYTF
>-|TRBJ1-1|TRBV18|TRBD1
TGTGCCAGCTCTCCAGACAGGGCCAGGGGGCGCACTGAAGCTTTCTTT
CASSPDRARGRTEAFF
>few|TRBJ2-1|TRBV10-3|-
TGTGCCATCAGTGATCCACGCACAGGTGACAATGAGCAGTTCTTC
CAISDPRTGDNEQFF
>-|TRBJ2-1|TRBV4-2|TRBD2
TGTGCCAGCAGAAAAAGCCCTAGCGGGGGCGTTAGCTCCTACAATGAGCAGTTCTTC
CASRKSPSGGVSSYNEQFF
>few|TRBJ2-5|TRBV2|-
TGTGCCAGCAGTGGGGTCGGACCCACGGAGACCCAGTACTTC
CASSGVGPTETQYF
>many|TRBJ2-4|TRBV12-5|-
TGTGCTAGTGGTCTGACGGGACCGACTGAAAACATTCAGTACTTC
CASGLTGPTENIQYF
>-|TRBJ1-1|TRBV7-9|-
TGTGCCAGCAGCTTATTAATACAGGCTGAAGCTTTCTTT
CASSLLIQAEAFF
>-|TRBJ2-1|TRBV29-1|TRBD2
TGCAGCGGGCTGGGGGGAGGGACCAGCTCCTACAATGAGCAGTTCTTC
CSGLGGGTSSYNEQFF
>-|TRBJ2-4|TRBV5-6|TRBD1
TGTGCCAGCAGCCCAGCGACAGGGTTAGCCAAAAACATTCAGTACTTC
CASSPATGLAKNIQYF
>few|TRBJ2-7|TRBV7-9|-
TGTGCCAGCAGCCTAGGGACGGTGGGTGGCGAGCAGTACTTC
CASSLGTVGGEQYF
>few|TRBJ1-4|TRBV2|TRBD1
TGTGCCAGCAGGGCACAGGGGGCAGCTAATGAAAAACTGTTTTTT
CASRAQGAANEKLFF
>many|TRBJ2-1|TRBV5-1|-
TGCGCCAGCAGCGCGTCGGTGGGGGGACGCGATGAGCAGTTCTTC
CASSASVGGRDEQFF
>-|TRBJ1-1|TRBV20-1|-
TGCAGTGGACTCTTGGGGGCCATGAACACTGAAGCTTTCTTT
CSGLLGAMNTEAFF
>-|TRBJ2-7|TRBV15|-
TGTGCCACCAGCAGGGGAAGACAGGCGTTGATCTCCTACGAGCAGCACTTC
CATSRGRQALISYEQHF
>many|TRBJ2-7|TRBV12-3/TRBV12-4|TRBD1
TGTGCCAGCTCACCCGGGACAGGGGGTGCGGAGCAGTACTTC
CASSPGTGGAEQYF
>-|TRBJ2-1|TRBV29-1|-
TGCAGCGTTGTACAGGACAATGAGCAGTTCTTC
CSVVQDNEQFF
>few|TRBJ2-1|TRBV29-1|-
TGCAGCGTTGATCGGCCAGGTCGAAATGAGCAGTTCTTC
CSVDRPGRNEQFF
>-|TRBJ2-7|TRBV6-6|-
TGTGCCAGCAGTACTTTGGGTGAAGCCTACGAGCAGTACTTC
CASSTLGEAYEQYF
>few|TRBJ2-2|TRBV5-1|TRBD2
TGCGCCAGCAGCTTGTTACTAGCGGGGAACACCGGGGAGCTGTTTTTT
CASSLLLAGNTGELFF
>-|TRBJ2-1|TRBV19|-
TGTGCCACCTCAACGCGGGCCTACAATGAGCAGTTCTTC
CATSTRAYNEQFF
>many|TRBJ2-1|TRBV20-1|-
TGCAGTGCTAGATCTTTGGCTGAGCAGTTCTTC
CSARSLAEQFF
>-|TRBJ2-3|TRBV29-1|-
TGCAGCGTTGAAGACAGGGCGACTAGCACAGATACGCAGTATTTT
CSVEDRATSTDTQYF
>few|TRBJ1-1|TRBV6-5|-
TGTGCCAGCAGTTACTCGTCGGGCATAGCGGGTGAAGCTTTCTTT
CASSYSSGIAGEAFF
>few|TRBJ2-1|TRBV6-6|-
TGTGCCAGCAGTTACTCGAGCGTAAGAGGAAACAATGAGCAGTTCTTC
CASSYSSVRGNNEQFF
>-|TRBJ2-3|TRBV29-1|-
TGCAGCGTTGACTGGGCTAGCAGGGCTTCAGATACGCAGTATTTT
CSVDWASRASDTQYF
>few|TRBJ2-1|TRBV11-2|-
TGTGCCAGCAGCGTCACTCACAATGAGCAGTTCTTC
CASSVTHNEQFF
>-|TRBJ2-1|TRBV3-1|TRBD2
TGTGCCCGCAGCCCGACTAGCGGGGGGGCCGGTAATGAGCAGTTCTTC
CARSPTSGGAGNEQFF
>-|TRBJ2-1|TRBV20-1|-
TGCAGTGCTAGAGATGGCGGCGGTCCCGCCTACAATGAGCAGTTCTTC
CSARDGGGPAYNEQFF
>many|TRBJ1-2|TRBV2|-
TGTGCCAGCAGTGAGGGTGGAGTTGGGGGCTTCGCCGGCTACACCTTC
CASSEGGVGGFAGYTF
>many|TRBJ2-3|TRBV20-1|-
TGCAGTGCTAGAGTGGGGGGTGCCGATACGCAGTATTTT
CSARVGGADTQYF
>-|TRBJ1-5|TRBV7-2|-
TGTGCCAGCAGCTTTGCGGGGGCGCCCCTCCGTCAGCCCCAGCATTTT
CASSFAGAPLRQPQHF
>-|TRBJ1-2|TRBV19|TRBD1
TGTGCCAGTATTACATCGGACAGGGGATATGGCTACACCTTC
CASITSDRGYGYTF
>-|TRBJ1-4|TRBV20-1|-
TGCAGTGCTAGCGGGGGCAGGGCTGACGAAAAACTGTTTTTT
CSASGGRADEKLFF
>many|TRBJ2-5|TRBV9|-
TGTGCCAGCAAGGGGCTATACCAAGAGACCCAGTACTTC
CASKGLYQETQYF
>-|TRBJ2-5|TRBV18|TRBD2
TGTGCCAACTCACCACTGACTAGCGGGGGCCAAGAGACCCAGTACTTC
CANSPLTSGGQETQYF
>-|TRBJ2-1|TRBV12-3/TRBV12-4|-
TGTGCCAGCAGTTTGTATCAGGGGTTGGCCTACAATGAGCAGTTCTTC
CASSLYQGLAYNEQFF
>few|TRBJ1-2|TRBV6-5|-
-
CASSSSGQPDYGYTF
>few|TRBJ1-4|TRBV12-3/TRBV12-4|-
TGTGCCAGCACCCAATTAGGAGGAGAAAAACTGTTTTTT
CASTQLGGEKLFF
>few|TRBJ2-1|TRBV15|-
TGTGCCACGAAAAACAAGACGAGCTCCTACAATGAGCAGTTCTTC
CATKNKTSSYNEQFF
>-|TRBJ1-2|TRBV24-1|-
TGTGCCACGTGGGACGGTCTTAACTATGGCTACACCTTC
CATWDGLNYGYTF
>-|TRBJ2-6|TRBV6-1|-
TGTGCCAGCAGTGGCGGGACACCCAGGGGTGGGGCCAACGTCCTGACTTTC
CASSGGTPRGGANVLTF
>-|TRBJ2-7|TRBV20-1|-
TGCAGTGCGCCGGGCAGTCGGGGGGCCCGGGAAACCCAGTACTTC
CSAPGSRGARETQYF
>-|TRBJ2-3|TRBV7-2|TRBD2
TGTGCCAGCACCGGACCTAGCGGGGGGGAACCTGCACATGATACGCAGTATTTT
CASTGPSGGEPAHDTQYF
>-|TRBJ2-1|TRBV3-1|TRBD1
TGTGCCAGCAGCGAATCCCGGGACAGGGGGTACAATGAGCAGTTCTTC
CASSESRDRGYNEQFF
>-|TRBJ1-2|TRBV5-1|-
TGCGCCAACAGCTTGGGAGGGGATGGCTACACCTTC
CANSLGGDGYTF
>-|TRBJ2-1|TRBV3-1|-
TGTGCCAGCAGCCAACCGGGGAACAATGAGCAGTTCTTC
CASSQPGNNEQFF
>few|TRBJ2-5|TRBV2|-
TGTGCCAGCAGACGAGTGGAGCAAAATTGGGAGACCCAGTACTTC
CASRRVEQNWETQYF
>-|TRBJ2-1|TRBV7-7|TRBD1
TGTGCCAGCAGCTTAGATGGACAGGCCCACAATGAGCAGTTCTTC
CASSLDGQAHNEQFF
>-|TRBJ1-1|TRBV11-2|-
TGTGCCAGCAGCCCTGGCCAGGACGAAGCTTTCTTT
CASSPGQDEAFF
>once|TRBJ1-2|TRBV2|TRBD1
TGTGCCAGCAGTGACCCCGGGCGGGACAGAGGGATATATGGCTACACCTTC
CASSDPGRDRGIYGYTF